Below, one TCR beta chain is given with its context. What it binds is not known. These data belong to a study of T cell responses to AZD1222 COVID-19 vaccine. Notes on the study in general: Donors were chiefly white British, with a greater number of females, and clonal diversity was perhaps underestimated. The peak T cell response came first, and repertoires were sampled only after it. Recipients of two AZD1222 doses showed rising Spike-specific TCR breadth and depth.

The table came from immunoSEQ multiplex PCR; TCRdb's copy has only in-frame clones and leaves some out. Among 200,000 or so clones listed, approximately 92% were seen once. Trimming removed 5 bases from V and 8 bases from J, with 18 bases in between. Per the germline V gene, CDR1 is MNHEY and CDR2 is SMNVEV (reference sequence). The CDR3 contains 15 residues. The genes are TRBV27 and TRBJ1-4; D may be TRBD1 (6 bases). The origin of this receptor is an adult in good health. This material consisted of peripheral blood, taken on day 0 of AZD1222 vaccination. CDR3 region: CASSRLGGLREKLFF. Here the CDR3 DNA reads TGTGCCAGCAGTCGCCTAGGGGGGTTGAGGGAAAAACTGTTTTTT.